This T cell receptor beta chain originates from a study of T cells in women clearing cervical HPV infection. Study as a whole: Donors had HPV16-related CIN3 or worse; 2 had invasive cancer. HLA type stays a possible confounder, typing being limited.

About this clone itself: The read stops 3 residues short of the end of the CDR3; the missing end is completed from the germline J gene.

TCRdb's table, derived via immunoSEQ multiplex PCR, lists solely in-frame clones and lacks some. This sample contains over 15,000 clones. All donors had a single incident cervical HPV16 infection, not prevalent. The ends lost 6 bases at V and 4 bases at J; junction bases unmatched: 11. This CDR3 has 17 residues. Germline V gene lookup returns CDR1 LNHDA and CDR2 SQIVND (reference sequence). This receptor was taken from a woman between 18 and 70 years old with a cervical HPV16 infection that either progressed to CIN3+ or cleared (not recorded which). Sequencing was performed on blood buffy coat. The chain links TRBV19 to TRBJ2-1; 11 bases map to TRBD1. The CDR3 loop is CASRPGTGGRGYNEQFF. CDR3 bases read: TGTGCCAGTAGGCCCGGGACAGGGGGGCGAGGATACAATGAG.